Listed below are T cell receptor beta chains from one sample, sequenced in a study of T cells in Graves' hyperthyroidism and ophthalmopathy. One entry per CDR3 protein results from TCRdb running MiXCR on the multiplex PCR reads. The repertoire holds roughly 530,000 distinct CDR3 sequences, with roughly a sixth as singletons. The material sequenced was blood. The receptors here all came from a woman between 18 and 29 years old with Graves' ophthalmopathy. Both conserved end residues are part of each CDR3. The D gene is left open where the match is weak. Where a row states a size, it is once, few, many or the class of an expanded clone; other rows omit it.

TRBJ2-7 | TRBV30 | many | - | TGTGCCTGGGGGACACTCTACGAGCAGTACTTC | CAWGTLYEQYF
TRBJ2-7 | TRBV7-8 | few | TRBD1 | TGTGCCAGCAGCGCCAGGACAGGGCGACGGAACGAGCAGTACTTC | CASSARTGRRNEQYF
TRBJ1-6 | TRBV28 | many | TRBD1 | TGTGCCAGCAGTTTTCCGGTGACAGGGGGTCATTCACCCCTCCACTTT | CASSFPVTGGHSPLHF
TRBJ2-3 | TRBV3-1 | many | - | TGTGCCAGCAGCCAAGAGTACGCGACAGTTAGCACAGATACGCAGTATTTT | CASSQEYATVSTDTQYF
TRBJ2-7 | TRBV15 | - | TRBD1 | TGTGCCACCAGCAGTGAGACGGACAGGTCGACCTACGAGCAGTACTTC | CATSSETDRSTYEQYF
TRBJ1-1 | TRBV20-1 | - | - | TGCAGTGCTCCAGACAGCTTGAACACTGAAGCTTTCTTT | CSAPDSLNTEAFF
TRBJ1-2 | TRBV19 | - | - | TGTGCCAGTAGCCCTGAACAGCATACTAACTATGGCTACACCTTC | CASSPEQHTNYGYTF
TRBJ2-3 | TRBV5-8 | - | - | TGTGCCAGCAGCTGGGGGGGGCTCTCAGGCACAGATACGCAGTATTTT | CASSWGGLSGTDTQYF
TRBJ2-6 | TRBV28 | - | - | TGTGCCAGCAAGGCCGTCTCTGGGGCCAACGTCCTGACTTTC | CASKAVSGANVLTF
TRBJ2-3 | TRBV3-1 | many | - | TGTGCCAGCAGCCAAAACACAGCCACAGATACGCAGTATTTT | CASSQNTATDTQYF
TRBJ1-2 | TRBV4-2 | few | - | TGTGCCAGCAGCCAAGACCCAGGGAACAACTATGGCTACACCTTC | CASSQDPGNNYGYTF
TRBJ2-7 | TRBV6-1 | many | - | TGTGCCAGCAGTCGGGACTCTACCTACGAGCAGTACTTC | CASSRDSTYEQYF
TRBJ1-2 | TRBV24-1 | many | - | TGTGCCACCAGTGATTCTCTCGCAGGGATCGCTAACTACTATGGCTACACCTTC | CATSDSLAGIANYYGYTF
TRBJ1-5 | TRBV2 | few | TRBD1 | TGTGCCAGCCTTAGGGGGCAGGGGAATCAGCCCCAGCATTTT | CASLRGQGNQPQHF